This T cell receptor beta chain was captured by sequencing in a study of glioma-infiltrating T cells. General observations from the study: Tissue-blood divergence was below expectation in non-neoplastic patients, above in gliomas. Very few CDR3 sequences were shared between tissue and blood.

The iRepertoire nested amplicon-rescue multiplex PCR amplified TCR alpha and beta CDR3s from RNA. Input was about 95-400 ng of tissue mRNA or PBMC total RNA. MiXCR, run by TCRdb on the multiplex PCR reads, gives a single entry per CDR3 protein. Among 170,000 or so distinct CDR3 sequences, about 46% were seen once, and the ten largest hold over 4%. The CDR3 length is 14 residues. The ends lost 8 bases at V and 6 bases at J; junction bases unmatched: 11. Germline-derived CDR1 and CDR2 are MDHEN and SYDVKM. In the case of this clonotype: Its antigen remains unidentified. No conserved phenylalanine or tryptophan ends this CDR3, so it is likely a read error.

The sample comprised glioma tissue, nonneoplastic brain tissue, or PBMCs (not recorded which). V usage is TRBV28 and J usage is TRBJ2-7; TRBD2 matches 9 bases. This clonotype originated in a human donor with low-grade glioma or glioblastoma, undergoing nonglioma brain surgery, or in good health (not recorded which). As DNA, the CDR3 is TGTGCCAGCGTGGCGGGAGGGCGATTCCGCGAGCAGTACCTC. It is translated as CASVAGGRFREQYL.